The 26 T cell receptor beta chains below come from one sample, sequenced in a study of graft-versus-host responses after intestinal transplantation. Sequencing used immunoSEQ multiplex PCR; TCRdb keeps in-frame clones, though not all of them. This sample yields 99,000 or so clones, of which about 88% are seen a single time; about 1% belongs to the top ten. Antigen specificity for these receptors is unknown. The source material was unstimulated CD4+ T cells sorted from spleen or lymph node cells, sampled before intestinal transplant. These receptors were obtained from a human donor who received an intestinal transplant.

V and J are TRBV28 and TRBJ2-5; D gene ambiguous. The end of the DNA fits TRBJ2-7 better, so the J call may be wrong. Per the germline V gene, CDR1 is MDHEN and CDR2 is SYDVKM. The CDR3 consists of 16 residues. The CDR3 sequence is CASSPPLVRAAYEQYF. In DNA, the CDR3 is TGTGCCAGCAGCCCCCCCCTAGTCCGGGCCGCCTACGAGCAGTACTTC.

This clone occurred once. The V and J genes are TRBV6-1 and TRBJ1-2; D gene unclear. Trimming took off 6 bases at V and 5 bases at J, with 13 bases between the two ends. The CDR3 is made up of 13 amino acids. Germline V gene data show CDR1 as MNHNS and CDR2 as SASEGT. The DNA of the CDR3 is TGTGCCAGCAGGGGGATCGGACGTTATGGCTACACCTTC. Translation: CASRGIGRYGYTF.

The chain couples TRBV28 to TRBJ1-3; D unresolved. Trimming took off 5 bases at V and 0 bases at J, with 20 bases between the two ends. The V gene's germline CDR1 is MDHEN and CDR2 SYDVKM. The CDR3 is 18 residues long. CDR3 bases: TGTGCCAGCAGTATAGGCGGCGGGAAGATGATCTCTGGAAACACCATATATTTT. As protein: CASSIGGGKMISGNTIYF.

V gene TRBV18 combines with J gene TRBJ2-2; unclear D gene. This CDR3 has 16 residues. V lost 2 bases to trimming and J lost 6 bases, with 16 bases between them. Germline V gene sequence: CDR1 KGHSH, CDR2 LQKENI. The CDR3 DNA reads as TGTGCCAGCTCACCAAACACCACGCGCCGGGCCGGGGAGCTGTTTTTT. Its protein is CASSPNTTRRAGELFF. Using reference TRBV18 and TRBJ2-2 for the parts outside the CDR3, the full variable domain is NAGVMQNPRHLVRRRGQEARLRCSPMKGHSHVYWYRQLPEEGLKFMVYLQKENIIDESGMPKERFSAEFPKEGPSILRIQQVVRGDSAAYFCASSPNTTRRAGELFFGEGSRLTVL.

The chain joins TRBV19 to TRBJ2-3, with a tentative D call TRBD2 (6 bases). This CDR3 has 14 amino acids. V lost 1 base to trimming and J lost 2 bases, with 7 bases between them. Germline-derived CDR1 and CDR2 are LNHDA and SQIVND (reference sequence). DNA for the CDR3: TGTGCCAGTAGTATAGGGAGGGACACAGATACGCAGTATTTT. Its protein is CASSIGRDTDTQYF.

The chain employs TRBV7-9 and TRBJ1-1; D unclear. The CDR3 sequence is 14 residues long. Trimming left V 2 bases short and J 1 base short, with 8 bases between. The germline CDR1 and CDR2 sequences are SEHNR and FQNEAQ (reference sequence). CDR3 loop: CASSLLYGNTEAFF. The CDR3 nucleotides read TGTGCCAGCAGCTTATTGTACGGGAACACTGAAGCTTTCTTT.

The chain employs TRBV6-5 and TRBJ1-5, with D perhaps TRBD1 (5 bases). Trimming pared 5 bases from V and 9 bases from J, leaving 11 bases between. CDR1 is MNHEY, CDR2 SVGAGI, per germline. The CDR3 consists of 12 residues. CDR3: CASSEGVRPQHF. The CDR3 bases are TGTGCCAGCAGTGAAGGGGTTCGGCCCCAGCATTTT.

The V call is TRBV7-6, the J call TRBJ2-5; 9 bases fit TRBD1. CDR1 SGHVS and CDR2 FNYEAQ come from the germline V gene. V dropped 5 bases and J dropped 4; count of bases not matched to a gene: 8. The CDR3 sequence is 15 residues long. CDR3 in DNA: TGTGCCAGCAGCATCGGGACAGGGCCCCCAGAGACCCAGTACTTC. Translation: CASSIGTGPPETQYF.

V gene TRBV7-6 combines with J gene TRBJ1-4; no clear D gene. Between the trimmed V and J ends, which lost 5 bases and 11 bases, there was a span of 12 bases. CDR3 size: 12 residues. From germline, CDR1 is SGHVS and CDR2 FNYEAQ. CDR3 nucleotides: TGTGCCAGCAGCCCCTCTTTAGGGAAACTGTTTTTT. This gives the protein CASSPSLGKLFF.

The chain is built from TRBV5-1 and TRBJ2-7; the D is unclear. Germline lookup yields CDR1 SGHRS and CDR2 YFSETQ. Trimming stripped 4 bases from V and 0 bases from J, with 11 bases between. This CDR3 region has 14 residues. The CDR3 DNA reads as TGCGCCAGCAGCCCCGTGGTGGGCTCCTACGAGCAGTACTTC. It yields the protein CASSPVVGSYEQYF.

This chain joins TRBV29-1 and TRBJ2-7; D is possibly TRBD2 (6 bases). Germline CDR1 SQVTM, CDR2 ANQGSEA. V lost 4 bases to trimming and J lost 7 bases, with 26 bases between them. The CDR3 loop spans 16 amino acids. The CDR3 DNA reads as TGCAGCGTTGGGGCCAGCACTCCGGGACCGGGGGTGGAGCAGTACTTC. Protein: CSVGASTPGPGVEQYF.

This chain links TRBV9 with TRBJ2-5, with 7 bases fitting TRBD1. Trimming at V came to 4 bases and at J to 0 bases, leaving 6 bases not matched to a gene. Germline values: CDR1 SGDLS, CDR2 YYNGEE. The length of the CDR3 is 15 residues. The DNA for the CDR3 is TGTGCCAGCAGCTCCGGGACAGCGTACCAAGAGACCCAGTACTTC. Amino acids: CASSSGTAYQETQYF.

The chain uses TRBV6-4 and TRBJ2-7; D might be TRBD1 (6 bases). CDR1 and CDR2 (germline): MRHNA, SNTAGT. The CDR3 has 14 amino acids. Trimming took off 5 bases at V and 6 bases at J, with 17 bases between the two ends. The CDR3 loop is CASSCRDTVSEQYF. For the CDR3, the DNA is TGTGCCAGCAGTTGCAGGGACACGGTATCCGAGCAGTACTTC.

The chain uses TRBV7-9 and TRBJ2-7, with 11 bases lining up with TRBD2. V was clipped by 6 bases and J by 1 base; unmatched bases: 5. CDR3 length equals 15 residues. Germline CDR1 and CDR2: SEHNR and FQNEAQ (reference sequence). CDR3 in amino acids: CASSSGLAVSYEQYF. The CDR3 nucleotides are TGTGCCAGCAGTTCGGGACTAGCGGTTTCCTACGAGCAGTACTTC.

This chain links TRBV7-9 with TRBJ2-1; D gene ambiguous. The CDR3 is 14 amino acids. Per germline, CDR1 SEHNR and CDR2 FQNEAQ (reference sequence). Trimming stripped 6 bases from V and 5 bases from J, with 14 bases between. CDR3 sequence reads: CASRNYRNNNEQFF. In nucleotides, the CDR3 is TGTGCCAGCAGAAACTATCGGAACAACAATGAGCAGTTCTTC.

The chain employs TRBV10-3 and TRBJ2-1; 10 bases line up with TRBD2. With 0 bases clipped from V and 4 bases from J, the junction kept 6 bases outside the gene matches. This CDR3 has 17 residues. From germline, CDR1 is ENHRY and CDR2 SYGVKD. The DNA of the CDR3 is TGTGCCATCAGTGAGTCGTTAGGACTAGCGGATTACAATGAGCAGTTCTTC. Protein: CAISESLGLADYNEQFF.

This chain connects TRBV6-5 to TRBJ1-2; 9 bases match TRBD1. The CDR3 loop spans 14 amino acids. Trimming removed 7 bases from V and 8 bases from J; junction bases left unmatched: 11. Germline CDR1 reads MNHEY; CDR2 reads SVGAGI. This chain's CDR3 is CASTQGQGREGYTF. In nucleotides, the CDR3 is TGTGCCAGCACCCAGGGACAGGGAAGAGAGGGCTACACCTTC.

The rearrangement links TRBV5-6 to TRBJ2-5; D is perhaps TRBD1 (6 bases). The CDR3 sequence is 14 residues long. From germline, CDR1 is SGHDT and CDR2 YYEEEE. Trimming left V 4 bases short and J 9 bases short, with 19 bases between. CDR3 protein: CASSRSGAPAAQYF. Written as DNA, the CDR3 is TGTGCCAGCAGCCGTTCAGGGGCCCCGGCGGCCCAGTACTTC.

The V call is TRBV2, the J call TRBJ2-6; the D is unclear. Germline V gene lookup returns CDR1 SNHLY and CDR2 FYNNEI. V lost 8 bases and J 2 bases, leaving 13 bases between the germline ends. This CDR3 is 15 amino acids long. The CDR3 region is CASDTKGAGANVLTF. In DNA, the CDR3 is TGTGCCAGCGACACAAAGGGCGCTGGGGCCAACGTCCTGACTTTC.

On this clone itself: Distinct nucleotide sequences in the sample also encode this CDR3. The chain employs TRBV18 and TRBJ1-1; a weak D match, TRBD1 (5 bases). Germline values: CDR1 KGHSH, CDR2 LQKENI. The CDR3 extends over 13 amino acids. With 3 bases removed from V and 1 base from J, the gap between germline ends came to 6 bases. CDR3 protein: CASSPQGNTEAFF. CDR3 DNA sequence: TGTGCCAGCTCACCCCAGGGGAACACTGAAGCTTTCTTT.

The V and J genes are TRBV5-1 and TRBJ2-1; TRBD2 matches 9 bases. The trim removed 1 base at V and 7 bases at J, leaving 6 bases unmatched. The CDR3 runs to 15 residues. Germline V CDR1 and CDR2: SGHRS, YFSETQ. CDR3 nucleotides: TGCGCCAGCAGCTTGAGGCTAGCGGGAACGAATGAGCAGTTCTTC. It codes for CASSLRLAGTNEQFF. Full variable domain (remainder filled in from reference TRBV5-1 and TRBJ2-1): KAGVTQTPRYLIKTRGQQVTLSCSPISGHRSVSWYQQTPGQGLQFLFEYFSETQRNKGNFPGRFSGRQFSNSRSEMNVSTLELGDSALYLCASSLRLAGTNEQFFGPGTRLTVL.

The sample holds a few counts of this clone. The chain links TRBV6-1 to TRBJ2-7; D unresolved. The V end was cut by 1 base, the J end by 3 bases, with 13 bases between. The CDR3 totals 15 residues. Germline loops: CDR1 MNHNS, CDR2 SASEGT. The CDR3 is CASSEVGGSYYEQYF. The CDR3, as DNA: TGTGCCAGCAGTGAAGTTGGCGGTAGTTACTACGAGCAGTACTTC.

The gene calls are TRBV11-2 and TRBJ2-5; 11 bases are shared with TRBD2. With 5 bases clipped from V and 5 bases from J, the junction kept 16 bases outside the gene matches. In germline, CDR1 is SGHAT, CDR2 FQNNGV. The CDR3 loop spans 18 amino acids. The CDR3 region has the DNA TGTGCCAGCAGCCCCCCGGGGACTAGCGGTCAGAGCGCGGAGACCCAGTACTTC. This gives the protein CASSPPGTSGQSAETQYF.

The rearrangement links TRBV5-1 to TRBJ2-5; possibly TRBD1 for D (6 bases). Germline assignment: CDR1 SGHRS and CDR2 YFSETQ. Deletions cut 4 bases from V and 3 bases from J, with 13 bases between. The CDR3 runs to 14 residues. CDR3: CASSIYRVEETQYF. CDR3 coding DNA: TGCGCCAGCAGCATCTACAGGGTTGAAGAGACCCAGTACTTC.

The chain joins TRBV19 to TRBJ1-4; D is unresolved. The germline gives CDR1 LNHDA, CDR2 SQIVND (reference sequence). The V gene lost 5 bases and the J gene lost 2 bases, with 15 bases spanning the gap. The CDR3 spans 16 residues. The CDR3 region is CASSGPTRATNEKLFF. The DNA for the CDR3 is TGTGCCAGTAGTGGCCCGACAAGGGCGACTAATGAAAAACTGTTTTTT. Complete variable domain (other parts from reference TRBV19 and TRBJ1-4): DGGITQSPKYLFRKEGQNVTLSCEQNLNHDAMYWYRQDPGQGLRLIYYSQIVNDFQKGDIAEGYSVSREKKESFPLTVTSAQKNPTAFYLCASSGPTRATNEKLFFGSGTQLSVL.

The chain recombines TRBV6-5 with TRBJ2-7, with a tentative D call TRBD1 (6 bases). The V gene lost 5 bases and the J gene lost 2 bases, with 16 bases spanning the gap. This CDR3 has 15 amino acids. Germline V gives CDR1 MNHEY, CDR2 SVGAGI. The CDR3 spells CASSAPGTFTYEQYF. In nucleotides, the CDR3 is TGTGCCAGCAGTGCCCCCGGGACATTCACCTACGAGCAGTACTTC.